The 16 T cell receptor beta chains given below trace back to one sample, sequenced in a study of blood T cells in healthy people across ages. Next came a second PCR, run for about 7 to 12 cycles, which used a sample-barcoded 5' primer along with a J-beta primer mix. TCRdb processed the 5' RACE reads anew with MiXCR; each CDR3 protein has one entry. The table lists 1.5 million to 2 million distinct CDR3 sequences, 35% to 50% of them singletons, with 23% in the top ten. The sample consisted of blood. Receptors originate from a human donor in good health.

This clonotype was detected a few times. The CDR3 region is CASSPSGTSGRGDEQFF. CDR3 nucleotide sequence: TGCGCCAGCAGCCCCTCCGGGACTAGCGGGAGAGGGGATGAGCAGTTCTTC. V gene TRBV5-1 combines with J gene TRBJ2-1; 14 bases line up with TRBD2. Germline V gives CDR1 SGHRS, CDR2 YFSETQ. V dropped 4 bases and J dropped 8; count of bases not matched to a gene: 11. This CDR3 spans 17 amino acids.

This chain joins TRBV20-1 and TRBJ2-1, with 13 bases identical to TRBD2. CDR1 and CDR2 (germline): DFQATT, SNEGSKA (reference sequence). The ends lost 5 bases at V and 1 base at J; junction bases unmatched: 8. This CDR3 region has 17 residues. In DNA form, the CDR3 reads TGCAGTGCTGACGGGACTAGCGGGGTGGGGTCCTACAATGAGCAGTTCTTC. Translating gives CSADGTSGVGSYNEQFF.

The genes are TRBV6-5 and TRBJ2-3; 11 bases align to TRBD2. CDR1 and CDR2 from the germline V gene are MNHEY and SVGAGI. V gave up 2 bases and J gave up 0 bases; unmatched junction bases: 7. The CDR3 covers 18 residues. The CDR3 nucleotides read TGTGCCAGCAGTTACGGGTTCGGGACTAGCGGTAGCACAGATACGCAGTATTTT. This codes for CASSYGFGTSGSTDTQYF.

This clonotype has just one count. This clone may be a read error of a much larger clone one base away. The rearrangement uses TRBV20-1 and TRBJ2-5; the match to TRBD2 covers 10 bases. The better agreement between TRBJ2-7 and the DNA end casts doubt on the J call. Germline loops: CDR1 DFQATT, CDR2 SNEGSKA (reference sequence). The CDR3 spans 14 residues. CDR3: CSAIAGGLPYEQYF. The CDR3 nucleotides read TGCAGTGCTATAGCGGGGGGCCTACCCTACGAGCAGTACTTC.

The V call is TRBV5-1, the J call TRBJ2-5, with 13 bases fitting TRBD2. The ends lost 2 bases at V and 13 bases at J; junction bases unmatched: 14. This CDR3 has 16 amino acids. Germline CDR1 SGHRS, CDR2 YFSETQ. In nucleotides, the CDR3 is TGCGCCAGCAGCTTCGGCCTGACTAGCGGGGGGCGCCCTCCGTACTTC. Its translation: CASSFGLTSGGRPPYF.

Only a few counts were recorded for this clonotype. V and J are TRBV7-9 and TRBJ2-3; D might be TRBD1 (7 bases). Per germline, CDR1 SEHNR and CDR2 FQNEAQ (reference sequence). Deletions cut 5 bases from V and 8 bases from J, with 20 bases between. The CDR3 has 15 residues. CDR3 residues: CASSIGLGGGSTQYF. The CDR3 coding sequence is TGTGCCAGCAGCATAGGTCTCGGAGGGGGCTCTACGCAGTATTTT.

The chain joins TRBV20-1 to TRBJ2-7, with TRBD2 matching 8 bases. The CDR3 extends over 15 amino acids. Germline trimming cut 6 bases from V and 4 bases from J; bases unmatched to any gene: 14. Germline CDR1 reads DFQATT; CDR2 reads SNEGSKA (reference sequence). The CDR3: CSALGRGGDSYEQYF. The CDR3 DNA reads TGCAGTGCGTTGGGCCGGGGGGGCGACAGTTACGAGCAGTACTTC.

The gene calls are TRBV6-2 or TRBV6-3 and TRBJ2-1; possible D gene TRBD2, 5 bases. Germline CDR1 is MNHEY and CDR2 is SVGEGT. Trimming removed 5 bases at V and 2 bases at J, with 16 bases between. The CDR3 spans 16 residues. CDR3 bases: TGTGCCAGCAGTCTGCTTGACCCCGGGACCTACAATGAGCAGTTCTTC. It yields the protein CASSLLDPGTYNEQFF.

V usage is TRBV20-1 and J usage is TRBJ1-2, with 7 bases that match TRBD1. CDR1 and CDR2 (germline): DFQATT, SNEGSKA (reference sequence). The length of the CDR3 is 13 residues. The CDR3 bases are TGCAGCATAGGGGGCTTAGCTAACTATGGCTACACCTTC. Encoded protein: CSIGGLANYGYTF.

This chain links TRBV7-2 with TRBJ1-4; 7 bases are a match to TRBD1. Germline CDR1 SGHTA, CDR2 FQGNSA. The CDR3 is 14 residues long. V lost 5 bases, J lost 5 bases, and 5 bases stayed unmatched. The CDR3 here is CASSVGQENEKLFF. CDR3 nucleotide sequence: TGTGCCAGCAGCGTTGGACAGGAGAATGAAAAACTGTTTTTT.

This clonotype was seen a handful of times. V is TRBV7-9 and J is TRBJ2-4; 7 nucleotides match TRBD1. Per germline, CDR1 SEHNR and CDR2 FQNEAQ (reference sequence). The CDR3 runs to 15 residues. J gave up 0 bases and V 4 bases, and 3 bases lay outside the gene matches. The DNA for the CDR3 is TGTGCCAGCAGCTCGACAGGGATAGCCAAAAACATTCAGTACTTC. Protein product: CASSSTGIAKNIQYF.

This clonotype was seen repeatedly, ten times or more. The CDR3 loop reads CSVEGTPGVTDTQYF. Here the CDR3 DNA reads TGCAGCGTTGAAGGCACACCGGGGGTCACAGATACGCAGTATTTT. The chain combines TRBV29-1 with TRBJ2-3; perhaps TRBD2 as D (6 bases). The CDR3 runs to 15 residues. CDR1 is SQVTM and CDR2 is ANQGSEA in the germline V gene. The V and J ends lost 1 base and 2 bases respectively, with 13 bases between them.

This clonotype was counted only a few times. The rearrangement joins TRBV4-3 to TRBJ1-4; D perhaps matches TRBD1 (6 bases). CDR1 LGHNA and CDR2 YSLEER come from the germline V gene. CDR3 length equals 14 residues. Between the trimmed V and J ends, which lost 4 bases and 6 bases, there was a span of 12 bases. The CDR3 sequence is CASSPPGHHEKLFF. CDR3 nucleotide sequence: TGCGCCAGCAGCCCGCCGGGACACCATGAAAAACTGTTTTTT.

This chain joins TRBV24-1 and TRBJ2-3; D uncertain. The CDR3 has 19 residues. The V gene lost 0 bases and the J gene lost 1 base, with 19 bases spanning the gap. The germline V gene has CDR1 KGHDR and CDR2 SFDVKD. CDR3 sequence reads: CATSDLQGGDLLRTDTQYF. DNA of the CDR3: TGTGCCACCAGTGATTTGCAAGGCGGAGACTTACTACGCACAGATACGCAGTATTTT.

The V gene is TRBV20-1, the J gene TRBJ1-2; D unresolved. The CDR3 has 14 residues. Per germline, CDR1 DFQATT and CDR2 SNEGSKA (reference sequence). The CDR3 DNA reads as TGCACCCCCCGGCGGACGGTTACTAACTATGGCTACACCTTC. Encoded protein: CTPRRTVTNYGYTF.

The chain recombines TRBV5-1 with TRBJ2-1, with 8 bases fitting TRBD2. In germline, CDR1 is SGHRS, CDR2 YFSETQ. Trimming at V came to 0 bases and at J to 10 bases, leaving 9 bases not matched to a gene. This CDR3 spans 15 amino acids. The CDR3 here is CASSLVGLSGGEQFF. The DNA for the CDR3 is TGCGCCAGCAGCTTGGTAGGGCTAAGCGGGGGAGAGCAGTTCTTC.